This T cell receptor beta chain was documented in a study of T cells in Graves' hyperthyroidism and ophthalmopathy. Study-wide results and caveats: The model's output predicted ophthalmopathy at a median of 6.5 months prior to onset.

Concerning this clonotype: No antigen is known for it.

From RNA transcripts, TCR beta CDR3 regions were amplified. TCR CDR3 underwent first-round RT-PCR with the HTBI primer set. Each CDR3 protein is one row after TCRdb ran MiXCR on the multiplex PCR reads. The sample contains 400,000 to 500,000 distinct CDR3 sequences, about 13% of which appear only once. The V gene's germline CDR1 is SGHAT and CDR2 FQNNGV. V was trimmed by 5 bases and J by 4 bases, leaving 11 bases between them. The CDR3 is 13 amino acids. Hyperthyroidism patients were newly diagnosed, had disease duration under 2 months, and were aged 18 to 65 years. The receptor was derived from a woman aged 18-35 years with Graves' hyperthyroidism. V is TRBV11-2 and J is TRBJ1-1; D ambiguous. Sequenced: blood. The CDR3 here is CASSPTETTEAFF. The DNA for the CDR3 is TGTGCCAGCAGCCCCACTGAAACCACTGAAGCTTTCTTT.